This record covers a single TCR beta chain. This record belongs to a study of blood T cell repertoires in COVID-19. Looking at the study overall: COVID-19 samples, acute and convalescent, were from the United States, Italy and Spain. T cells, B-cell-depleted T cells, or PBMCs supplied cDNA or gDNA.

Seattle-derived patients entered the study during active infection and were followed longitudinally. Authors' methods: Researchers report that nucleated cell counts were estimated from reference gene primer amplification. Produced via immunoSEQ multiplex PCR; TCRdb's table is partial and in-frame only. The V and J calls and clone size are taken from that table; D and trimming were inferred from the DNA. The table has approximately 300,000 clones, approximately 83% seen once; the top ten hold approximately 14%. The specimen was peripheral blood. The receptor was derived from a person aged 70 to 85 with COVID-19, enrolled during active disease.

The CDR3 here is CASSADRVQNTEAFF. The CDR3 DNA is TGTGCCAGCAGCGCTGACAGGGTCCAGAACACTGAAGCTTTCTTT. V and J are TRBV9 and TRBJ1-1; 7 nucleotides line up with TRBD1. The junction had 6 bases not matched to a gene; V was cut back by 3 bases and J by 1 base. CDR3 length: 15 amino acids. Germline V lookup: CDR1 SGDLS, CDR2 YYNGEE. The full variable domain, its missing parts supplied by reference TRBV9 and TRBJ1-1, is DSGVTQTPKHLITATGQRVTLRCSPRSGDLSVYWYQQSLDQGLQFLIQYYNGEERAKGNILERFSAQQFPDLHSELNLSSLELGDSALYFCASSADRVQNTEAFFGQGTRLTVV.